The 3 T cell receptor beta chains given below trace back to one sample, sequenced in a study of cytomegalovirus exposure and HLA in healthy donors. The PCR used 60 Vbeta and 13 Jbeta primers. Sequenced by immunoSEQ multiplex PCR; TCRdb stores in-frame clones only, minus some. The sample lists some 65,000 clones, 62% occurring once. The specimen sequenced was PBMCs. The source is a man aged 25-45 years in good health and CMV-seronegative.

J is TRBJ1-5 and V is TRBV7-8, with D maybe TRBD1 (6 bases). The CDR3 sequence is 14 residues long. Germline V CDR1 and CDR2: SGHVS, FQNEAQ. The V and J ends lost 1 base and 2 bases respectively, with 6 bases between them. CDR3 DNA sequence: TGTGCCAGCAGCTTAGACAGGGGCAATCAGCCCCAGCATTTT. Its protein is CASSLDRGNQPQHF.

The CDR3 DNA reads TGTGCCAGCAGCCAGAACTCTGGGGCCAACGTCCTGACTTTC. It encodes CASSQNSGANVLTF. The chain uses TRBV7-9 and TRBJ2-6; D unclear. Germline V gives CDR1 SEHNR, CDR2 FQNEAQ (reference sequence). The V gene lost 5 bases and the J gene lost 0 bases, with 5 bases spanning the gap. This CDR3 region has 14 residues.

This clone was counted only a few times. V and J are TRBV7-6 and TRBJ2-5, with no clear D. Germline V CDR1 and CDR2: SGHVS, FNYEAQ. Trimming left V 4 bases short and J 1 base short, with 7 bases between. CDR3 length: 13 amino acids. CDR3 in DNA: TGTGCCAGCAGCTCGCCACTCCAAGAGACCCAGTACTTC. This translates into CASSSPLQETQYF.